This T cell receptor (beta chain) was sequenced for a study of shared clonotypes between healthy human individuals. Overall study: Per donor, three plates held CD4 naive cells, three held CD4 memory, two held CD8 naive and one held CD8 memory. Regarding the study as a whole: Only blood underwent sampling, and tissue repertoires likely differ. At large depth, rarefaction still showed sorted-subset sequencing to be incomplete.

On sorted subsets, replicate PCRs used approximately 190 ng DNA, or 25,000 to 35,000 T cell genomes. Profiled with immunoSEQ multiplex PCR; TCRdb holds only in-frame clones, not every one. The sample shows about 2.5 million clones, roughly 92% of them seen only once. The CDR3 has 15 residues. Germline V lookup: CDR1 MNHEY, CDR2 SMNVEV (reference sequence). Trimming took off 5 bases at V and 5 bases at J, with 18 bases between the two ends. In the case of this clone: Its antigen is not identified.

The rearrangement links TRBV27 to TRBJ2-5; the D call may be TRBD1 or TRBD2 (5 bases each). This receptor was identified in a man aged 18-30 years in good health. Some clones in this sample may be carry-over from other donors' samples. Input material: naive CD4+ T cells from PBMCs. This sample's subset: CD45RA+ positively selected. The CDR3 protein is CASSGLGELEETQYF. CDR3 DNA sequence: TGTGCCAGCAGTGGCCTAGGGGAGCTAGAGGAGACCCAGTACTTC.